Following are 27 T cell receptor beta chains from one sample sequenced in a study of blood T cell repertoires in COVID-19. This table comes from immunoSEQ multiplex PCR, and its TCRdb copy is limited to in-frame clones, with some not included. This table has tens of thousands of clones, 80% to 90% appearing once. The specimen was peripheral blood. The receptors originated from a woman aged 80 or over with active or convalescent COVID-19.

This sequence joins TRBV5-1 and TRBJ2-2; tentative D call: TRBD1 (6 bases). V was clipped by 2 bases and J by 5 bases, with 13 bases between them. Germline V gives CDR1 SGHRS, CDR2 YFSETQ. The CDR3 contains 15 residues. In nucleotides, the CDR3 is TGCGCCAGCAGCTTCAGGGACACCCAAACCGGGGAGCTGTTTTTT. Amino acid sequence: CASSFRDTQTGELFF.

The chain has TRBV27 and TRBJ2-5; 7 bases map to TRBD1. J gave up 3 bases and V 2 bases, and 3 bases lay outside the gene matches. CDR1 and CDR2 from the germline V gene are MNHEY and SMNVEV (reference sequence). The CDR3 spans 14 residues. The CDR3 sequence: CASSLRDSKETQYF. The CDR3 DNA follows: TGTGCCAGCAGTTTAAGGGACAGTAAAGAGACCCAGTACTTC.

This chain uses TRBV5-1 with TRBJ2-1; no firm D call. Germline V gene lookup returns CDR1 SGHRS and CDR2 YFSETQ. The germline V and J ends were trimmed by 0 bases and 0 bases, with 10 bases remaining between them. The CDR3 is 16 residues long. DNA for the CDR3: TGCGCCAGCAGCTTGGTGGGCACCAGCTCCTACAATGAGCAGTTCTTC. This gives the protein CASSLVGTSSYNEQFF.

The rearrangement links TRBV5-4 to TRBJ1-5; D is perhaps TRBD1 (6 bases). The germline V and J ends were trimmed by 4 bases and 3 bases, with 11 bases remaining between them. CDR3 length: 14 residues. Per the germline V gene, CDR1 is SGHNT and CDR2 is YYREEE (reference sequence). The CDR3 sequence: CASSQDRDNQPQHF. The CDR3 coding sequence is TGTGCCAGCAGCCAGGACAGAGACAATCAGCCCCAGCATTTT.

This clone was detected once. The CDR3 nucleotides are TGCGCCAGCAGCTTGGTCGCGTCGGGGGGCGACGCTGAAGCTTTCTTT. The encoded protein is CASSLVASGGDAEAFF. The V and J genes are TRBV5-1 and TRBJ1-1, with D possibly being TRBD1 (6 bases). Deletions cut 0 bases from V and 6 bases from J, with 18 bases between. The CDR3 contains 16 residues. Germline V gene data show CDR1 as SGHRS and CDR2 as YFSETQ.

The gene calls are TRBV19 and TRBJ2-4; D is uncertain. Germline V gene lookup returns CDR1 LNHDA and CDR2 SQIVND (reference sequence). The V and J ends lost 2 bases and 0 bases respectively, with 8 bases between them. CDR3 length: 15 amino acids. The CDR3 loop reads CASSISPLAKNIQYF. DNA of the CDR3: TGTGCCAGTAGTATATCTCCCCTAGCCAAAAACATTCAGTACTTC. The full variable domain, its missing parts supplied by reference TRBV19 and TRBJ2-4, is DGGITQSPKYLFRKEGQNVTLSCEQNLNHDAMYWYRQDPGQGLRLIYYSQIVNDFQKGDIAEGYSVSREKKESFPLTVTSAQKNPTAFYLCASSISPLAKNIQYFGAGTRLSVL.

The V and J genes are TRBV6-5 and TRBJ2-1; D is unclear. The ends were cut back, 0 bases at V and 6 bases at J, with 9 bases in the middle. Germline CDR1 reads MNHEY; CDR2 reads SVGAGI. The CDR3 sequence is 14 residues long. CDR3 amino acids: CASSYSSPPNEQFF. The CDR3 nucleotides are TGTGCCAGCAGTTACTCGAGCCCCCCCAATGAGCAGTTCTTC.

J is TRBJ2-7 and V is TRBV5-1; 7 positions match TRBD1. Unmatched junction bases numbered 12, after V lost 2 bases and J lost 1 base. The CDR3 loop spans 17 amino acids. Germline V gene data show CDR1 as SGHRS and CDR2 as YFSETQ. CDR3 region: CASSFIVSGTESYEQYF. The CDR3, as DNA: TGCGCCAGCAGCTTCATAGTCTCCGGGACAGAGTCCTACGAGCAGTACTTC.

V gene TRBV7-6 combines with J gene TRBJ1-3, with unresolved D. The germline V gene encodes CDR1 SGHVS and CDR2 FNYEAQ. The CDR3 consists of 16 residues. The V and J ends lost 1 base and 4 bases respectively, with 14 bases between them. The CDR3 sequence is CASSLEVTAAGNTIYF. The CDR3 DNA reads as TGTGCCAGCAGCTTAGAGGTCACGGCGGCCGGAAACACCATATATTTT.

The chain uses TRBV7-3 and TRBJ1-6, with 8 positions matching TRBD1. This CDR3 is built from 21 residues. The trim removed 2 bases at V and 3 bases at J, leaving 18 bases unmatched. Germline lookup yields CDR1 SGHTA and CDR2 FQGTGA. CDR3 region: CASSLGRLQSQGVFYNSPLHF. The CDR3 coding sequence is TGTGCCAGCAGCTTAGGTCGCCTACAATCACAGGGGGTATTCTATAATTCACCCCTCCACTTT.

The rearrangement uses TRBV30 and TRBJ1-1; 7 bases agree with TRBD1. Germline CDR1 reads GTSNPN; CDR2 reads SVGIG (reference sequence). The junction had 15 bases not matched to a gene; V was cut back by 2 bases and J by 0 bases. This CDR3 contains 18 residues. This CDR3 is CAWSTRHRGIIMNTEAFF. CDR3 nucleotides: TGTGCCTGGAGTACCCGGCACAGGGGAATAATAATGAACACTGAAGCTTTCTTT.

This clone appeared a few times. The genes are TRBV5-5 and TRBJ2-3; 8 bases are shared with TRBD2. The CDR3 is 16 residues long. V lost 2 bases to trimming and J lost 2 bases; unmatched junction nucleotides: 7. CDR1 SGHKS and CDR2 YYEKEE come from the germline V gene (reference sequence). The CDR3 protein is CASSFLSGSSTDTQYF. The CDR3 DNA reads TGTGCCAGCAGCTTCTTGAGCGGGAGTTCCACAGATACGCAGTATTTT.

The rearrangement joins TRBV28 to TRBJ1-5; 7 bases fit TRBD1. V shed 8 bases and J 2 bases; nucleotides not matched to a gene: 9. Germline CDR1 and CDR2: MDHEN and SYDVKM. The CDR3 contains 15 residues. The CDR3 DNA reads TGTGCCAGCGAGAGAGGGGGCTTCGGCAATCAGCCCCAGCATTTT. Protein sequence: CASERGGFGNQPQHF.

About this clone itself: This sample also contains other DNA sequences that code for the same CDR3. CDR3 amino acids: CASSPGTGNQPQHF. As DNA, the CDR3 is TGCGCCAGCAGTCCCGGGACAGGCAATCAGCCCCAGCATTTT. The chain couples TRBV5-1 to TRBJ1-5, with 7 positions matching TRBD1. The trim removed 5 bases at V and 2 bases at J, leaving 4 bases unmatched. The V gene's germline CDR1 is SGHRS and CDR2 YFSETQ. This CDR3 has 14 amino acids.

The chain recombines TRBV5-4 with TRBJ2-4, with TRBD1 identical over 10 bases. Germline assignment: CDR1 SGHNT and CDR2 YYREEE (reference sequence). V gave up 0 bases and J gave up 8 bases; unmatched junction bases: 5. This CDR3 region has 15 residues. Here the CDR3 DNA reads TGTGCCAGCAGCTTGGGGACAGGGGGTGTGGACATTCAGTACTTC. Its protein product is CASSLGTGGVDIQYF.

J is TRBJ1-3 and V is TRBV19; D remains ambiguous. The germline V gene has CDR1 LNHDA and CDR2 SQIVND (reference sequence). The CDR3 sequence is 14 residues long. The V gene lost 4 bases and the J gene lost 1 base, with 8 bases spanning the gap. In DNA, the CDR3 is TGTGCCAGTAGTACGACAATTTCTGGAAACACCATATATTTT. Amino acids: CASSTTISGNTIYF.

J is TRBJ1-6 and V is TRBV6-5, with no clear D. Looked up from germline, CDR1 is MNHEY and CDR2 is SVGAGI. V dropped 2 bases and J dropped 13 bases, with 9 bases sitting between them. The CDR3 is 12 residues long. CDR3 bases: TGTGCCAGCAGTTACAATCTGGCTCCCCTCCACTTT. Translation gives CASSYNLAPLHF.

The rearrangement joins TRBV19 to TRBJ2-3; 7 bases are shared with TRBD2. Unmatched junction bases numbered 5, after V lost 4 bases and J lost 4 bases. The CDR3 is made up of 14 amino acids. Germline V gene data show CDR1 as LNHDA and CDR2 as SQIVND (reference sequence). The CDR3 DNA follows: TGTGCCAGTAGTACGCACAGCGGGGCAGATACGCAGTATTTT. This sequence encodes CASSTHSGADTQYF. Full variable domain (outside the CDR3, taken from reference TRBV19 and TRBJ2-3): DGGITQSPKYLFRKEGQNVTLSCEQNLNHDAMYWYRQDPGQGLRLIYYSQIVNDFQKGDIAEGYSVSREKKESFPLTVTSAQKNPTAFYLCASSTHSGADTQYFGPGTRLTVL.

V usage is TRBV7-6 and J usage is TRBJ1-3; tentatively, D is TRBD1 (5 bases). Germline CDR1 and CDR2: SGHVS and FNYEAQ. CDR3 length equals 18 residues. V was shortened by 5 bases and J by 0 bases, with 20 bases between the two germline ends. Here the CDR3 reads CASSPAGVRQISGNTIYF. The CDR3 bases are TGTGCCAGCAGCCCGGCCGGCGTCCGACAGATCTCTGGAAACACCATATATTTT.

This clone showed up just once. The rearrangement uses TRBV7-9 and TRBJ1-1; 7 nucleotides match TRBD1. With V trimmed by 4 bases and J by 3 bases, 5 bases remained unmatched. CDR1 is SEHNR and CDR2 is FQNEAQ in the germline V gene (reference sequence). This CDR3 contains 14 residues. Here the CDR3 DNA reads TGTGCCAGCAGCTCCCAGGGGGAGCACACTGAAGCTTTCTTT. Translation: CASSSQGEHTEAFF.

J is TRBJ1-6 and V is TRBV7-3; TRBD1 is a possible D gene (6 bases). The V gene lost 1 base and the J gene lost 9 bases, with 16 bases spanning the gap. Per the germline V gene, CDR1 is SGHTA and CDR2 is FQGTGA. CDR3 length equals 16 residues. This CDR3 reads CASSLSSYRAGSPLHF. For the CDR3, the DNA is TGTGCCAGCAGCTTAAGCTCGTACAGGGCGGGTTCACCCCTCCACTTT.

The CDR3 DNA reads TGTGCCACCCCGATGGGGACAGGGGACAACTATGGCTACACCTTC. Amino acid sequence: CATPMGTGDNYGYTF. V is TRBV24-1 and J is TRBJ1-2, with 10 bases matching TRBD1. The ends lost 9 bases at V and 2 bases at J; junction bases unmatched: 8. Per germline, CDR1 KGHDR and CDR2 SFDVKD. The CDR3 spans 15 residues.

This chain's CDR3 is CASSITVQATGELFF. In DNA form, the CDR3 reads TGTGCCAGTAGTATTACGGTCCAGGCCACCGGGGAGCTGTTTTTT. This sequence joins TRBV19 and TRBJ2-2, with D uncertain. Looked up from germline, CDR1 is LNHDA and CDR2 is SQIVND (reference sequence). The CDR3 runs 15 residues. Trimming took 3 bases from V and 4 from J, leaving 12 bases between them. Full variable domain (remainder filled in from reference TRBV19 and TRBJ2-2): DGGITQSPKYLFRKEGQNVTLSCEQNLNHDAMYWYRQDPGQGLRLIYYSQIVNDFQKGDIAEGYSVSREKKESFPLTVTSAQKNPTAFYLCASSITVQATGELFFGEGSRLTVL.

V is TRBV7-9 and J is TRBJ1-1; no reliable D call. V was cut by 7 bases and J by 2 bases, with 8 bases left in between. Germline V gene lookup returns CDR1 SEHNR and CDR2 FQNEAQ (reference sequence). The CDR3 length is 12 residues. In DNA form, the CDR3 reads TGTGCCAGCAAAAGGAGTAACACTGAAGCTTTCTTT. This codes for CASKRSNTEAFF.

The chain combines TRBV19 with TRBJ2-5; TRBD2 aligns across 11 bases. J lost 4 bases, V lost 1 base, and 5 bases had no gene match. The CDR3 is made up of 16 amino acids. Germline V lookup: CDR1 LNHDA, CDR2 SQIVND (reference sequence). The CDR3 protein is CASSIGYSGGAETQYF. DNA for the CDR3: TGTGCCAGTAGTATAGGCTATAGCGGGGGGGCAGAGACCCAGTACTTC.

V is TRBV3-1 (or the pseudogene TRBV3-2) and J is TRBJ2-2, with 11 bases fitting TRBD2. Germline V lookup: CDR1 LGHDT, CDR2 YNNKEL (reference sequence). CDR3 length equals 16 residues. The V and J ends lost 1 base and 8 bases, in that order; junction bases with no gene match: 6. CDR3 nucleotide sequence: TGTGCCAGCAGCCAAGTTCTAGCGGGGGGACCGGGGGAGCTGTTTTTT. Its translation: CASSQVLAGGPGELFF.

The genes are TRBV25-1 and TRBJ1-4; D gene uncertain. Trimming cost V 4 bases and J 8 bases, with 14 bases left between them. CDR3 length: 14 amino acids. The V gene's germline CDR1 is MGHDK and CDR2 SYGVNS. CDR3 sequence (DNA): TGTGCCAGCAGTGTGAGGTCGCCCCAGGAAAAACTGTTTTTT. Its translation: CASSVRSPQEKLFF.